This passage covers 20 T cell receptor beta chains from one sample sequenced in a study of cytomegalovirus exposure and HLA in healthy donors (dated 2017 in TCRdb). Library generation was performed with the immunoSEQ multiplex PCR assay. A mixture of 60 forward primers for TCR Vbeta segments and 13 reverse primers for TCR Jbeta segments was used in the multiplex PCR. This immuneACCESS table, as held by TCRdb, lists in-frame sequences with V and J called but not all clones. Of the missing ones, under half trace to an unresolved V gene in checked studies; the others have no known cause. The sample table holds about 170,000 clones, of which 65% to 85% were seen once. The ten largest clones take up around 0.8% of the sample. Sequences were obtained from PBMCs. All receptors come from a woman under 30 in good health and CMV-seronegative.

The chain's CDR3 is CASSELFSSSGSSYNEQFF. The CDR3 nucleotides read TGTGCCAGCAGTGAATTGTTTTCTTCTAGCGGGAGTTCCTACAATGAGCAGTTCTTC. The rearrangement uses TRBV6-1 and TRBJ2-1; 10 bases map to TRBD2. There are 19 residues in the CDR3. The trim removed 2 bases at V and 1 base at J, leaving 11 bases unmatched. CDR1 and CDR2 from the germline V gene are MNHNS and SASEGT.

The chain combines TRBV19 with TRBJ2-1, with D possibly being TRBD1 (5 bases). Germline V lookup: CDR1 LNHDA, CDR2 SQIVND (reference sequence). This CDR3 has 14 residues. The V gene lost 10 bases and the J gene lost 0 bases, with 13 bases spanning the gap. The CDR3: CATTRAGSYNEQFF. The CDR3 DNA sequence: TGTGCCACTACCAGGGCTGGCTCCTACAATGAGCAGTTCTTC.

The V and J genes are TRBV29-1 and TRBJ2-5, with no clear D. Germline V gene lookup returns CDR1 SQVTM and CDR2 ANQGSEA. The V and J ends lost 7 bases and 2 bases respectively, with 29 bases between them. The CDR3 length is 18 residues. The CDR3 protein is CSGKRWPSFDNPQETQYF. CDR3 bases: TGCAGCGGTAAACGATGGCCATCCTTTGACAATCCTCAAGAGACCCAGTACTTC.

This chain links TRBV28 with TRBJ2-1, with D perhaps matching TRBD2 (6 bases). The germline V gene encodes CDR1 MDHEN and CDR2 SYDVKM. There are 16 residues in the CDR3. V was trimmed by 5 bases and J by 7 bases, leaving 21 bases between them. For the CDR3, the DNA is TGTGCCAGCAGTCCCGCTAGCGCTAAACCGGGTAATGAGCAGTTCTTC. Translation gives CASSPASAKPGNEQFF.

The genes are TRBV6-5 and TRBJ1-5; D may be TRBD1 (6 bases). This CDR3 region has 15 residues. The V and J ends lost 4 bases and 4 bases respectively, with 14 bases between them. Per the germline V gene, CDR1 is MNHEY and CDR2 is SVGAGI. The CDR3 nucleotides are TGTGCCAGCAGTTTAGGCAGGGGTCGGAATCAGCCCCAGCATTTT. Its translation is CASSLGRGRNQPQHF.

This chain uses TRBV6-1 with TRBJ2-7; 7 bases map to TRBD1. Trimming at V came to 9 bases and at J to 4 bases, leaving 12 bases not matched to a gene. The germline gives CDR1 MNHNS, CDR2 SASEGT. This CDR3 spans 14 amino acids. The CDR3 region is CASFNDRDRYEQYF. The DNA for the CDR3 is TGTGCCAGTTTCAATGACAGGGATCGGTACGAGCAGTACTTC.

The genes are TRBV6-5 and TRBJ2-2; TRBD2 agrees at 12 bases. Per germline, CDR1 MNHEY and CDR2 SVGAGI. The J segment lost 1 base and the V segment lost 6 bases, leaving 0 bases of the junction unmatched. The CDR3 sequence is 15 residues long. The CDR3 bases are TGTGCCAGCAGACTAGCGGGAGGGAACACCGGGGAGCTGTTTTTT. This encodes CASRLAGGNTGELFF.

V and J are TRBV4-1 and TRBJ2-4; D is uncertain. Germline loops: CDR1 MGHRA, CDR2 YSYEKL. V was pared by 0 bases and J by 6 bases, with 12 bases between. The CDR3 has 15 amino acids. The CDR3 coding sequence is TGCGCCAGCAGCCAAGATTTTTGGGCCGTAAACATTCAGTACTTC. Translated: CASSQDFWAVNIQYF.

The J gene is TRBJ2-5, the V gene TRBV11-3; 10 bases are shared with TRBD2. CDR1 is SGHNT and CDR2 is YENEEA in the germline V gene. V lost 0 bases to trimming and J lost 5 bases; unmatched junction nucleotides: 3. The CDR3 covers 15 residues. The CDR3 DNA sequence: TGTGCCAGCAGCTTAGAAGGACTAGCGGAGGAGACCCAGTACTTC. It codes for CASSLEGLAEETQYF.

The CDR3, as DNA: TGCGCCAGCAGCGGCCGTAGCGGGACTAGCACAGATACGCAGTATTTT. This translates into CASSGRSGTSTDTQYF. This chain uses TRBV5-1 with TRBJ2-3, with TRBD2 identical over 8 bases. The germline gives CDR1 SGHRS, CDR2 YFSETQ. V gave up 4 bases and J gave up 0 bases; unmatched junction bases: 7. The CDR3 consists of 16 residues.

This chain links TRBV14 with TRBJ2-7, with D possibly matching TRBD2 (5 bases). The V end was cut by 2 bases, the J end by 3 bases, with 11 bases between. CDR1 and CDR2 (germline): SGHDN, FVKESK. The CDR3 covers 14 residues. The CDR3 sequence is CASSQNSDFYEQYF. The CDR3 nucleotides read TGTGCCAGCAGCCAAAATTCGGACTTCTACGAGCAGTACTTC.

The CDR3 nucleotides read TGTGCCAGCAACGTAGGACAGGGCTATGGCTACACCTTC. The encoded protein is CASNVGQGYGYTF. This sequence joins TRBV7-2 and TRBJ1-2, with TRBD1 identical over 8 bases. This CDR3 contains 13 residues. Germline CDR1 SGHTA, CDR2 FQGNSA. Trimming took 7 bases from V and 4 from J; bases not matched to a gene: 5.

The V gene is TRBV10-3, the J gene TRBJ1-1; no clear D. V lost 2 bases to trimming and J lost 3 bases, with 7 bases between them. The CDR3 loop spans 13 amino acids. Germline CDR1 is ENHRY and CDR2 is SYGVKD. The CDR3 here is CAISEPRDTEAFF. CDR3 coding DNA: TGTGCCATCAGTGAGCCGAGAGACACTGAAGCTTTCTTT.

The rearrangement joins TRBV28 to TRBJ2-7; TRBD2 agrees at 11 bases. Germline trimming cut 4 bases from V and 4 bases from J; bases unmatched to any gene: 9. There are 16 residues in the CDR3. Per the germline V gene, CDR1 is MDHEN and CDR2 is SYDVKM. The CDR3: CASSSPGVAGGYEQYF. Written as DNA, the CDR3 is TGTGCCAGCAGTTCCCCCGGGGTAGCGGGAGGGTACGAGCAGTACTTC.

The chain carries TRBV11-2 and TRBJ2-1; 14 bases align to TRBD2. Trimming cost V 1 base and J 5 bases; bases outside gene matches: 7. There are 18 residues in the CDR3. CDR1 and CDR2 from the germline V gene are SGHAT and FQNNGV. Here the CDR3 DNA reads TGTGCCAGCAGCTTAGGGCACAGGACTAGCGGGAGGAACAATGAGCAGTTCTTC. Protein sequence: CASSLGHRTSGRNNEQFF.

This chain links TRBV6-1 with TRBJ2-1; D is ambiguous. The germline CDR1 and CDR2 sequences are MNHNS and SASEGT. Trimming took off 0 bases at V and 5 bases at J, with 11 bases between the two ends. The CDR3 sequence is 15 residues long. The CDR3 spells CASSEAGVPNNEQFF. Written as DNA, the CDR3 is TGTGCCAGCAGTGAAGCAGGAGTACCAAACAATGAGCAGTTCTTC.

The genes are TRBV7-2 and TRBJ2-1; 8 nucleotides line up with TRBD2. From germline, CDR1 is SGHTA and CDR2 FQGNSA. V shed 5 bases and J 4 bases; nucleotides not matched to a gene: 13. This CDR3 has 17 residues. DNA of the CDR3: TGTGCCAGCAGCCCCATGGGGCCGGGAGGGCCATACAATGAGCAGTTCTTC. Its translation is CASSPMGPGGPYNEQFF. The variable domain in full, completed from reference TRBV7-2 and TRBJ2-1, reads GAGVSQSPSNKVTEKGKDVELRCDPISGHTALYWYRQSLGQGLEFLIYFQGNSAPDKSGLPSDRFSAERTGGSVSTLTIQRTQQEDSAVYLCASSPMGPGGPYNEQFFGPGTRLTVL.

V is TRBV19 and J is TRBJ2-2, with a possible D match to TRBD1 (6 bases). Germline V gene lookup returns CDR1 LNHDA and CDR2 SQIVND (reference sequence). This CDR3 has 15 amino acids. The germline V and J ends were trimmed by 7 bases and 4 bases, with 16 bases remaining between them. CDR3 DNA sequence: TGTGCCAGTACGGATTCAGGGGAGATCACCGGGGAGCTGTTTTTT. Translating it yields CASTDSGEITGELFF. The whole variable domain, filled in from reference TRBV19 and TRBJ2-2, reads DGGITQSPKYLFRKEGQNVTLSCEQNLNHDAMYWYRQDPGQGLRLIYYSQIVNDFQKGDIAEGYSVSREKKESFPLTVTSAQKNPTAFYLCASTDSGEITGELFFGEGSRLTVL.

The chain joins TRBV18 to TRBJ2-1; D remains unclear. Germline lookup yields CDR1 KGHSH and CDR2 LQKENI. The CDR3 sequence is 15 residues long. The ends were cut back, 4 bases at V and 0 bases at J, with 10 bases in the middle. The CDR3 DNA reads TGTGCCAGCTCACTTCGCGGAAGCTCCTACAATGAGCAGTTCTTC. Translation gives CASSLRGSSYNEQFF.

The rearrangement joins TRBV7-9 to TRBJ2-1; 10 bases agree with TRBD2. Germline V gene lookup returns CDR1 SEHNR and CDR2 FQNEAQ (reference sequence). After removal of 7 bases from V and 7 bases from J, the junction contained 16 bases not matched to a gene. The CDR3 is 17 amino acids. In DNA, the CDR3 is TGTGCCAGCAACCCCAACGGGCTAGCGGGAGTTCGTAATGAGCAGTTCTTC. It yields the protein CASNPNGLAGVRNEQFF.